This T cell receptor (beta chain) originates from a study of blood T cell repertoires in COVID-19. Study overall: Sites across the United States, Italy and Spain contributed samples from acute and convalescent COVID-19. T cells, B-cell-depleted T cells, or PBMCs provided the cDNA or gDNA that served as material.

Between the trimmed V and J ends, which lost 5 bases and 5 bases, there was a span of 7 bases. CDR1 and CDR2 from the germline V gene are SGHTA and FQGTGA. The CDR3 has 13 amino acids. In the source study's methods: How many nucleated cells were present was estimated from reference gene primer amplification. Only in-frame clones appear in the TCRdb table, and some are missing; sequencing was by immunoSEQ multiplex PCR. V and J calls and clone size are as listed in that table; D and trimming were resolved from the DNA. The sample yields tens of thousands of clones, 86% seen once. The clonotype was recovered from a man aged 50 to 60 with acute or convalescent COVID-19. Sequenced sample: peripheral blood. The rearrangement links TRBV7-3 to TRBJ1-6; D not resolved. The CDR3 sequence: CASSSRNNSPLHF. CDR3 sequence (DNA): TGTGCCAGCAGCAGCAGGAATAATTCACCCCTCCACTTT. Using reference TRBV7-3 and TRBJ1-6 for the parts outside the CDR3, the full variable domain is GAGVSQTPSNKVTEKGKYVELRCDPISGHTALYWYRQSLGQGPEFLIYFQGTGAADDSGLPNDRFFAVRPEGSVSTLKIQRTERGDSAVYLCASSSRNNSPLHFGNGTRLTVT.